The 22 T cell receptor beta chains below come from one sample, sequenced in a study of cytomegalovirus exposure and HLA in healthy donors. 13 Jbeta primers and 60 Vbeta primers were used for the PCR. Assay used: immunoSEQ multiplex PCR; TCRdb lists only in-frame clones, some missing. The sample has about 140,000 clones, roughly 73% seen once. The sample was PBMCs. These receptors originate from a man aged 35 to 55 in good health and CMV-seronegative.

This clone was counted a few times. The V gene is TRBV5-1, the J gene TRBJ1-6, with TRBD1 identical over 7 bases. This CDR3 is built from 16 residues. Trimming removed 1 base from V and 7 bases from J; junction bases left unmatched: 8. CDR1 and CDR2 (germline): SGHRS, YFSETQ. This CDR3 reads CASSLTGQEPNSPLHF. The CDR3 nucleotides read TGCGCCAGCAGCTTGACAGGACAGGAGCCCAATTCACCCCTCCACTTT.

This clone was observed a few times. V and J are TRBV5-1 and TRBJ2-7; TRBD1 matches 7 bases. CDR3 length equals 14 residues. With 0 bases clipped from V and 9 bases from J, the junction kept 9 bases outside the gene matches. Germline-derived CDR1 and CDR2 are SGHRS and YFSETQ. The CDR3 loop reads CASSLGGQEVVQYF. The CDR3 coding sequence is TGCGCCAGCAGCTTGGGAGGACAGGAGGTGGTGCAGTACTTC. The full variable domain, rest sourced from reference TRBV5-1 and TRBJ2-7, is KAGVTQTPRYLIKTRGQQVTLSCSPISGHRSVSWYQQTPGQGLQFLFEYFSETQRNKGNFPGRFSGRQFSNSRSEMNVSTLELGDSALYLCASSLGGQEVVQYFGPGTRLTVT.

The CDR3 loop reads CASSIRDTRDTGELFF. CDR3 DNA sequence: TGTGCCAGTAGTATACGGGACACCAGGGACACCGGGGAGCTGTTTTTT. The gene calls are TRBV19 and TRBJ2-2; D is possibly TRBD1 (6 bases). Trimming pared 2 bases from V and 3 bases from J, leaving 13 bases between. This CDR3 comprises 16 residues. The V gene's germline CDR1 is LNHDA and CDR2 SQIVND (reference sequence).

About this clone: Sequence at one end of the junction differs from germline and may be a read error. V gene TRBV28 combines with J gene TRBJ2-7; D perhaps matches TRBD1 (6 bases). Looked up from germline, CDR1 is MDHEN and CDR2 is SYDVKM. This CDR3 contains 14 residues. The CDR3: CASSNAGVSSEQYF. DNA for the CDR3: TGTGCCAGCAGTAATGCAGGGGTTTCCTCCGAGCAGTACTTC.

The V call is TRBV21-1, the J call TRBJ2-4; TRBD1, the D gene given by the table, was not confirmed from the DNA. TRBV21-1 is a pseudogene. The CDR3 is 11 amino acids. The CDR3 protein is CASSPRDSQYF. The CDR3, as DNA: TGTGCCAGCAGCCCCCGGGACAGTCAGTACTTC.

This chain links TRBV19 with TRBJ2-5; the D gene is possibly TRBD1 (5 bases). The J call is in doubt because the DNA end fits TRBJ2-7 better. Germline V gives CDR1 LNHDA, CDR2 SQIVND (reference sequence). The CDR3 sequence is 16 residues long. The CDR3 DNA reads as TGTGCCAGTAGTCCAAACCTACGGACATTCTCCTACGAGCAGTACTTC. As protein: CASSPNLRTFSYEQYF.

V and J are TRBV2 and TRBJ2-1, with TRBD1 matching 7 bases. CDR1 is SNHLY, CDR2 FYNNEI, per germline. This CDR3 spans 16 amino acids. V was clipped by 6 bases and J by 8 bases; unmatched bases: 16. CDR3 protein: CASSGDSVRLGDEQFF. For the CDR3, the DNA is TGTGCCAGCAGCGGGGACAGCGTTAGGCTGGGCGATGAGCAGTTCTTC.

The rearrangement uses TRBV4-1 and TRBJ2-1, with TRBD2 matching 14 bases. With 4 bases clipped from V and 4 bases from J, the junction kept 3 bases outside the gene matches. Germline V lookup: CDR1 MGHRA, CDR2 YSYEKL. CDR3 length: 16 amino acids. The CDR3, as DNA: TGCGCCAGCAGCCGCGGACTAGCGGGGGGATACAATGAGCAGTTCTTC. This encodes CASSRGLAGGYNEQFF.

This chain links TRBV6-6 with TRBJ2-2; weak D call: TRBD2 (5 bases). CDR1 MNHNY and CDR2 SVGAGI come from the germline V gene (reference sequence). V was trimmed by 3 bases and J by 2 bases, leaving 7 bases between them. CDR3 length: 14 residues. The DNA of the CDR3 is TGTGCCAGCAGTTATCGGGAAAACACCGGGGAGCTGTTTTTT. It translates to CASSYRENTGELFF.

This chain uses TRBV12-5 with TRBJ1-2, with 9 bases lining up with TRBD1. Germline lookup yields CDR1 LGHNT and CDR2 FRNRAP. Losses at the gene ends were 4 bases for V and 4 bases for J; bases not matched to a gene: 4. The CDR3 length is 14 residues. Here the CDR3 DNA reads TGTGCTAGTGGTTCGGGACAGGGAAGCTATGGCTACACCTTC. Its translation is CASGSGQGSYGYTF.

The CDR3 nucleotides are TGTGCCAGCAGTTTTCCCCGGTCTAGCGGAACTAGCACAGATACGCAGTATTTT. Translating gives CASSFPRSSGTSTDTQYF. The chain uses TRBV28 and TRBJ2-3; 7 nucleotides match TRBD2. Germline loops: CDR1 MDHEN, CDR2 SYDVKM. V lost 3 bases to trimming and J lost 0 bases; unmatched junction nucleotides: 12. CDR3 length: 18 residues. The whole variable domain, remainder taken from reference TRBV28 and TRBJ2-3, is DVKVTQSSRYLVKRTGEKVFLECVQDMDHENMFWYRQDPGLGLRLIYFSYDVKMKEKGDIPEGYSVSREKKERFSLILESASTNQTSMYLCASSFPRSSGTSTDTQYFGPGTRLTVL.

CDR3 in amino acids: CASSSPAGGIQYEQYF. The CDR3 DNA follows: TGTGCCAGCAGTTCCCCGGCGGGGGGCATACAATACGAGCAGTACTTC. The chain carries TRBV28 and TRBJ2-7; 8 bases match TRBD2. Losses at the gene ends were 4 bases for V and 4 bases for J; bases not matched to a gene: 12. Germline-derived CDR1 and CDR2 are MDHEN and SYDVKM. The CDR3 is 16 residues long. Looking up the rest from reference TRBV28 and TRBJ2-7 gives the full variable domain: DVKVTQSSRYLVKRTGEKVFLECVQDMDHENMFWYRQDPGLGLRLIYFSYDVKMKEKGDIPEGYSVSREKKERFSLILESASTNQTSMYLCASSSPAGGIQYEQYFGPGTRLTVT.

The gene calls are TRBV2 and TRBJ1-4, with 7 bases aligning to TRBD1. This CDR3 is built from 15 residues. V trimming: 7 bases; J trimming: 8 bases; junction bases outside the gene matches: 13. Germline V lookup: CDR1 SNHLY, CDR2 FYNNEI. CDR3 nucleotide sequence: TGTGCCAGCACCCTGGGGGAGACAGGGCTCGAAAAACTGTTTTTT. The encoded protein is CASTLGETGLEKLFF.

V gene TRBV4-2 combines with J gene TRBJ2-1, with 11 nucleotides matching TRBD1. Per germline, CDR1 LGHNA and CDR2 YNFKEQ. CDR3 length equals 17 residues. Trimming removed 1 base from V and 7 bases from J; junction bases left unmatched: 9. CDR3 sequence: CASSQGSDRGHGNEQFF. The CDR3 region has the DNA TGTGCCAGCAGCCAAGGATCGGACAGGGGGCATGGGAATGAGCAGTTCTTC.

The V gene is TRBV7-9, the J gene TRBJ2-1; 7 bases are a match to TRBD2. The germline gives CDR1 SEHNR, CDR2 FQNEAQ (reference sequence). This CDR3 has 16 residues. V lost 5 bases to trimming and J lost 0 bases; unmatched junction nucleotides: 7. The CDR3 protein is CASSPRRGSSYNEQFF. The CDR3, as DNA: TGTGCCAGCAGCCCCCGACGCGGGAGCTCCTACAATGAGCAGTTCTTC.

This rearrangement joins TRBV28 to TRBJ2-5; TRBD2 matches at 7 bases. Gene TRBJ2-7 matches the end of the DNA better, so the J call may be wrong. Germline lookup yields CDR1 MDHEN and CDR2 SYDVKM. The CDR3 length is 16 residues. The CDR3 spells CASSSWGGSLSYEQYF. For the CDR3, the DNA is TGTGCCAGCAGTAGTTGGGGGGGGTCTTTATCCTACGAGCAGTACTTC.

V gene TRBV6-6 combines with J gene TRBJ2-5; 14 bases fit TRBD2. V gave up 4 bases and J gave up 5 bases; unmatched junction bases: 6. Germline V lookup: CDR1 MNHNY, CDR2 SVGAGI (reference sequence). The length of the CDR3 is 16 residues. The CDR3 loop reads CASSFRTSGGLETQYF. The CDR3 DNA sequence: TGTGCCAGCAGTTTCCGGACTAGCGGGGGGCTCGAGACCCAGTACTTC.

The rearrangement uses TRBV19 and TRBJ1-5; D call uncertain. The CDR3 has 14 residues. Trimming took 0 bases from V and 1 from J, leaving 4 bases between them. Germline CDR1 LNHDA, CDR2 SQIVND (reference sequence). In DNA form, the CDR3 reads TGTGCCAGTAGTATAGATAGAAGCAATCAGCCCCAGCATTTT. It translates to CASSIDRSNQPQHF.

In regard to this clone: One end of the junction varies from germline; a read error may be responsible. The V gene is TRBV7-9, the J gene TRBJ2-7; D gene ambiguous. Per the germline V gene, CDR1 is SEHNR and CDR2 is FQNEAQ (reference sequence). This CDR3 spans 12 amino acids. CDR3 nucleotide sequence: TGTTCCAGCAGCTTTATAGCCTACGAGCAGTACTTC. Encoded protein: CSSSFIAYEQYF.

The CDR3 DNA reads TGTGCCAGCTCACCACAATCCAGCGGGGGTTACAATGAGCAGTTCTTC. Its protein product is CASSPQSSGGYNEQFF. The chain joins TRBV18 to TRBJ2-1; TRBD2 matches 8 bases. Germline V lookup: CDR1 KGHSH, CDR2 LQKENI. V lost 1 base and J lost 4; bases outside the gene matches: 6. This CDR3 spans 16 amino acids.

V and J are TRBV19 and TRBJ2-5, with D perhaps TRBD1 (5 bases). The CDR3 contains 17 residues. V was shortened by 1 base and J by 2 bases, with 17 bases between the two germline ends. The germline CDR1 and CDR2 sequences are LNHDA and SQIVND (reference sequence). This CDR3 reads CASSIVSGHPAQETQYF. DNA of the CDR3: TGTGCCAGTAGTATAGTATCAGGACACCCGGCACAAGAGACCCAGTACTTC.

The chain employs TRBV20-1 and TRBJ1-1; tentative D call: TRBD1 (6 bases). Trimming stripped 5 bases from V and 8 bases from J, with 12 bases between. CDR3 length: 11 residues. Germline assignment: CDR1 DFQATT and CDR2 SNEGSKA (reference sequence). DNA for the CDR3: TGCAGTGCTGTAAGGACAGCGGAAGCTTTCTTT. Translation: CSAVRTAEAFF.